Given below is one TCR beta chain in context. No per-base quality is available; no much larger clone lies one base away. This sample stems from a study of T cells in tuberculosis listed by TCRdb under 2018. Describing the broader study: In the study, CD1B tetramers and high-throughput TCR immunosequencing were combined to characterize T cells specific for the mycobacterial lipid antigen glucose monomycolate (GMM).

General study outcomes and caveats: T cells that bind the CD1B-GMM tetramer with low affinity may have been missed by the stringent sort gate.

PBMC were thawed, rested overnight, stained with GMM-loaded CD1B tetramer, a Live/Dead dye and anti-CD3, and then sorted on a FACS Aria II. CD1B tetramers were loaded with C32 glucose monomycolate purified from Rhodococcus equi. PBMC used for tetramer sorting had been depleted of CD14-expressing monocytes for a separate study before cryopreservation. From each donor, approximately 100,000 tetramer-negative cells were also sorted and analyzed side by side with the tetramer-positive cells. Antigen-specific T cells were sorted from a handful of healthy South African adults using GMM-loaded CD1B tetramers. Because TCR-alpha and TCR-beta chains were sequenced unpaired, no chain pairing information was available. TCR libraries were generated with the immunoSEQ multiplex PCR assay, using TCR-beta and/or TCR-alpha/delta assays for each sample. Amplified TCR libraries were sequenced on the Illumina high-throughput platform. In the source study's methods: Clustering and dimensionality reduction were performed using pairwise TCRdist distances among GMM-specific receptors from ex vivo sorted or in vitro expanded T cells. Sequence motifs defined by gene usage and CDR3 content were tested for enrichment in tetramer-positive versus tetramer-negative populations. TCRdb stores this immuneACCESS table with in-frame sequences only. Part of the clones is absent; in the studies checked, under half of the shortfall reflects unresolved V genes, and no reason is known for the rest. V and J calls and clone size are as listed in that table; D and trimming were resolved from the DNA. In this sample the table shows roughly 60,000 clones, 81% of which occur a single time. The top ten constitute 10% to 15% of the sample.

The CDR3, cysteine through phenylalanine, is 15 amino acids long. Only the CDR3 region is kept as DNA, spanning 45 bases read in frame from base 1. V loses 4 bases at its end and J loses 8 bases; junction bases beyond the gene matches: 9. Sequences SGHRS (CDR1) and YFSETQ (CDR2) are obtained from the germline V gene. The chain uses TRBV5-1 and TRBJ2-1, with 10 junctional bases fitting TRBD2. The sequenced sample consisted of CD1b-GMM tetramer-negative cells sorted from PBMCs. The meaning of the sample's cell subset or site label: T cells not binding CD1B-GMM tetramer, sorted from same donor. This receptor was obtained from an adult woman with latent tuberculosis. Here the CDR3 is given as CASSTSQAGGDEQFF. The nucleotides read TGCGCCAGCAGCACCTCGCAAGCGGGGGGGGATGAGCAGTTCTTC. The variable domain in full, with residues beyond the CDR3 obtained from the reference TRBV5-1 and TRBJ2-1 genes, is KAGVTQTPRYLIKTRGQQVTLSCSPISGHRSVSWYQQTPGQGLQFLFEYFSETQRNKGNFPGRFSGRQFSNSRSEMNVSTLELGDSALYLCASSTSQAGGDEQFFGPGTRLTVL.